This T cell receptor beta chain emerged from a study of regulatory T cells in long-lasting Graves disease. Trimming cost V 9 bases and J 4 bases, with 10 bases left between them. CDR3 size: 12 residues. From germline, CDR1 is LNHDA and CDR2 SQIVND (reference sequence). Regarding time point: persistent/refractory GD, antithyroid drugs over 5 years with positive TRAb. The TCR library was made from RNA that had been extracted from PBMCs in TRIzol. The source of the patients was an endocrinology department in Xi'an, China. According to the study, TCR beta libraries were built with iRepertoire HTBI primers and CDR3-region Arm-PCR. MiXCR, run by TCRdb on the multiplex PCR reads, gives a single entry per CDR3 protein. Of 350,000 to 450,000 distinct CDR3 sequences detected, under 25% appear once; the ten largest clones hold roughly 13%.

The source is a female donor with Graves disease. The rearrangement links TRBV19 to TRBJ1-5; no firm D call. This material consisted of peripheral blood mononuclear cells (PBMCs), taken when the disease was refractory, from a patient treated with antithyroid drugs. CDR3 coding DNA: TGTGCCAGCCACATTGGGAATCAGCCCCAGCATTTT. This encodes CASHIGNQPQHF.